Below, 28 T cell receptor beta chains from the same sample are listed, as sequenced in a study of a mutant IDH1 vaccine in newly diagnosed glioma (dated by TCRdb to the early 2020s). Their specific antigens are unknown. Receptor amplification or capture employed the immunoSEQ multiplex PCR assay. The immuneACCESS repertoire file appears here via TCRdb, limited to in-frame rearrangements. These files lack a portion of the clones; in checked studies, under half of the deficit traces to unresolved V genes, and the cause of the others is not known. This sample lists over 20,000 clones; 79% were detected once. Jointly, the top ten make up roughly 8% of the sample. The time point label, read with the paper, signifies: week 11, during vaccination. Each vaccine dose was 300 ug of a 20-mer mutant IDH1 peptide in Montanide, given subcutaneously with topical imiquimod. Sequenced material: PBMCs, taken from a glioma patient whose treatment included an IDH1 peptide vaccine. Receptor source: a man between 40 and 49 years old with glioma.

This clone was detected a few times. This chain joins TRBV5-6 and TRBJ1-5; TRBD1 matches 9 bases. V lost 0 bases to trimming and J lost 6 bases; unmatched junction nucleotides: 4. The CDR3 totals 15 residues. The V gene's germline CDR1 is SGHDT and CDR2 YYEEEE. The CDR3 sequence is CASSLAGTGIQPQHF. CDR3 DNA: TGTGCCAGCAGCTTGGCCGGGACAGGGATTCAGCCCCAGCATTTT.

V usage is TRBV27 and J usage is TRBJ2-7, with D maybe TRBD2 (7 bases). Per the germline V gene, CDR1 is MNHEY and CDR2 is SMNVEV (reference sequence). V was shortened by 5 bases and J by 0 bases, with 20 bases between the two germline ends. The CDR3 totals 17 residues. DNA of the CDR3: TGTGCCAGCAGTCTACCGGGTACGGGGGGCAGCTCCTACGAGCAGTACTTC. As protein: CASSLPGTGGSSYEQYF.

This clone was counted a few times. The rearrangement joins TRBV4-1 to TRBJ1-3; D may be TRBD1 (5 bases). The germline CDR1 and CDR2 sequences are MGHRA and YSYEKL. The CDR3 has 18 residues. The germline V and J ends were trimmed by 3 bases and 2 bases, with 20 bases remaining between them. CDR3 protein: CASSHAYRLGAAGNTIYF. The DNA of the CDR3 is TGCGCCAGCAGCCATGCTTACCGCTTAGGGGCGGCTGGAAACACCATATATTTT.

The chain carries TRBV27 and TRBJ2-2, with D maybe TRBD1 (6 bases). Trimming removed 3 bases at V and 1 base at J, with 9 bases between. Germline V CDR1 and CDR2: MNHEY, SMNVEV (reference sequence). The length of the CDR3 is 15 residues. The CDR3 nucleotides read TGTGCCAGCAGTTTCCAGACAGGGAACACCGGGGAGCTGTTTTTT. It specifies CASSFQTGNTGELFF.

The chain carries TRBV6-5 and TRBJ1-5, with TRBD1 matching over 7 bases. J was trimmed by 2 bases and V by 7 bases; bases with no gene match: 8. The CDR3 totals 15 residues. Germline V CDR1 and CDR2: MNHEY, SVGAGI. The CDR3 loop is CASNPTGSGNQPQHF. The CDR3 DNA is TGTGCCAGCAACCCGACAGGGAGTGGCAATCAGCCCCAGCATTTT.

This clone was seen a few times. This chain links TRBV2 with TRBJ1-5; D is uncertain. The CDR3 covers 14 residues. Trimming took 3 bases from V and 0 from J, leaving 6 bases between them. Germline lookup yields CDR1 SNHLY and CDR2 FYNNEI. The CDR3: CASSDFYSNQPQHF. CDR3 sequence (DNA): TGTGCCAGCAGTGATTTTTATAGCAATCAGCCCCAGCATTTT.

The V and J genes are TRBV2 and TRBJ2-3, with 9 bases that match TRBD2. V lost 7 bases, J lost 6 bases, and 8 bases stayed unmatched. Germline V lookup: CDR1 SNHLY, CDR2 FYNNEI. The CDR3 totals 14 residues. CDR3 in amino acids: CASKPGLAVDTQYF. CDR3 DNA: TGTGCCAGCAAACCGGGACTAGCTGTCGATACGCAGTATTTT.

The table lists this clone with a count of one. The chain couples TRBV6-5 to TRBJ2-4; possible D gene TRBD2, 5 bases. The germline V gene has CDR1 MNHEY and CDR2 SVGAGI. CDR3 size: 13 residues. Trimming removed 6 bases at V and 1 base at J, with 7 bases between. The DNA for the CDR3 is TGTGCCAGCAGAACTAGTGCCAAAAACATTCAGTACTTC. Residues: CASRTSAKNIQYF.

J is TRBJ2-6 and V is TRBV4-3; D is ambiguous. Looked up from germline, CDR1 is LGHNA and CDR2 is YSLEER. CDR3 size: 19 residues. Trimming cost V 1 base and J 0 bases, with 16 bases left between them. The CDR3, as DNA: TGCGCCAGCAGCCAAGCCGTCACGGTTGGTAGCTCTGGGGCCAACGTCCTGACTTTC. Translating gives CASSQAVTVGSSGANVLTF.

J is TRBJ1-1 and V is TRBV5-1; 7 nucleotides match TRBD1. V trimming: 4 bases; J trimming: 2 bases; junction bases outside the gene matches: 8. This CDR3 has 15 residues. The germline gives CDR1 SGHRS, CDR2 YFSETQ. CDR3 in DNA: TGCGCCAGCAGCCACGGGACAGAGGAAAACACTGAAGCTTTCTTT. Protein product: CASSHGTEENTEAFF.

This rearrangement joins TRBV2 to TRBJ2-6, with unresolved D. In germline, CDR1 is SNHLY, CDR2 FYNNEI. Trimming removed 0 bases at V and 4 bases at J, with 13 bases between. This CDR3 is 17 amino acids long. CDR3 in DNA: TGTGCCAGCAGTGAAGCGCTCCAGGCCCCAGGGGCCAACGTCCTGACTTTC. It specifies CASSEALQAPGANVLTF. The complete variable domain, with remaining parts taken from reference TRBV2 and TRBJ2-6, reads EPEVTQTPSHQVTQMGQEVILRCVPISNHLYFYWYRQILGQKVEFLVSFYNNEISEKSEIFDDQFSVERPDGSNFTLKIRSTKLEDSAMYFCASSEALQAPGANVLTFGAGSRLTVL.

The gene calls are TRBV25-1 and TRBJ2-1; possible D gene TRBD2, 7 bases. The germline gives CDR1 MGHDK, CDR2 SYGVNS. The CDR3 is made up of 14 amino acids. Trimming removed 5 bases from V and 9 bases from J, with 17 bases in between. The DNA for the CDR3 is TGTGCCAGCAGTTCCCTGGGCCGGGGGGCTGAGCAGTTCTTC. Amino acids: CASSSLGRGAEQFF.

The chain links TRBV14 to TRBJ2-5, with D unclear. The J call may be in error: the DNA end matches TRBJ2-7 better. The CDR3 totals 13 residues. Germline assignment: CDR1 SGHDN and CDR2 FVKESK. CDR3 loop: CASSQHGPYEQYF. As DNA, the CDR3 is TGTGCCAGCAGCCAGCACGGACCCTACGAGCAGTACTTC.

The rearrangement links TRBV5-1 to TRBJ2-2; tentatively, D is TRBD1 (6 bases). The germline V and J ends were trimmed by 4 bases and 6 bases, with 19 bases remaining between them. The germline V gene encodes CDR1 SGHRS and CDR2 YFSETQ. This CDR3 has 16 residues. The CDR3 DNA reads TGCGCCAGCAGCGCGCGAGGGGGTCAGCTCGCCGGGGAGCTGTTTTTT. Protein sequence: CASSARGGQLAGELFF.

The chain recombines TRBV21-1 with TRBJ2-5; the table's D gene call, TRBD2, was not cross checked with the DNA. TRBV21-1 constitutes a pseudogene. This CDR3 comprises 17 residues. CDR3 protein: CASRGGAGHTCRETQYF. CDR3 bases: TGTGCCAGCAGGGGGGGAGCGGGACACACATGCAGGGAGACCCAGTACTTC.

The chain combines TRBV7-9 with TRBJ1-3; no definite D call. V was trimmed by 1 base and J by 4 bases, leaving 8 bases between them. The CDR3 length is 14 residues. The V gene's germline CDR1 is SEHNR and CDR2 FQNEAQ (reference sequence). The CDR3 DNA reads as TGTGCCAGCAGCTTAGGGAGGGAAGGAAACACCATATATTTT. Protein: CASSLGREGNTIYF.

This clone has a handful of counts. V and J are TRBV6-5 and TRBJ2-7; D call uncertain. The germline gives CDR1 MNHEY, CDR2 SVGAGI. This CDR3 has 13 amino acids. V was cut by 4 bases and J by 2 bases, with 9 bases left in between. Written as DNA, the CDR3 is TGTGCCAGCAGTTTGCACAAAACCTACGAGCAGTACTTC. It specifies CASSLHKTYEQYF.

This clone showed up just a few times. The chain uses TRBV6-1 and TRBJ1-2, with 7 bases matching TRBD1. The J segment lost 5 bases and the V segment lost 2 bases, leaving 8 bases of the junction unmatched. The CDR3 has 15 residues. In germline, CDR1 is MNHNS, CDR2 SASEGT. The CDR3 protein is CASSETPGQNYGYTF. CDR3 DNA: TGTGCCAGCAGTGAAACCCCGGGACAGAATTATGGCTACACCTTC.

This clone was seen a single time. This chain joins TRBV11-2 and TRBJ1-4, with 7 bases that match TRBD1. Looked up from germline, CDR1 is SGHAT and CDR2 is FQNNGV. The trim removed 5 bases at V and 5 bases at J, leaving 5 bases unmatched. CDR3 length: 14 amino acids. The CDR3 DNA reads TGTGCCAGCAGCCGACAGGGTTTAAATGAAAAACTGTTTTTT. This codes for CASSRQGLNEKLFF.

The genes are TRBV19 and TRBJ2-7; D call uncertain. V shed 5 bases and J shed 6 bases, with 14 bases lying between them. Germline CDR1 is LNHDA and CDR2 is SQIVND (reference sequence). CDR3 length equals 13 residues. The CDR3 region has the DNA TGTGCCAGTAGTCATCGTTCTAGTCCCGAGCAGTACTTC. This gives the protein CASSHRSSPEQYF.

The chain joins TRBV5-1 to TRBJ2-3; TRBD1 matches 7 bases. Germline V CDR1 and CDR2: SGHRS, YFSETQ. Germline trimming cut 3 bases from V and 6 bases from J; bases unmatched to any gene: 13. This CDR3 spans 16 amino acids. The CDR3 region is CASSYNYGTVVDTQYF. CDR3 DNA: TGCGCCAGCAGCTACAATTACGGGACAGTGGTCGATACGCAGTATTTT.

This chain links TRBV14 with TRBJ2-7; D is ambiguous. Trimming shortened V by 3 bases and J by 3 bases, and 6 bases separated the two germline ends. The germline CDR1 and CDR2 sequences are SGHDN and FVKESK. The length of the CDR3 is 12 residues. CDR3 DNA sequence: TGTGCCAGCAGCCACGGTAGCTACGAGCAGTACGTC. Encoded protein: CASSHGSYEQYV.

The chain links TRBV6-1 to TRBJ2-2, with TRBD1 identical over 11 bases. Unmatched junction bases numbered 2, after V lost 6 bases and J lost 5 bases. The CDR3 covers 14 residues. Germline lookup yields CDR1 MNHNS and CDR2 SASEGT. CDR3 DNA: TGTGCCAGCAGCGGGACAGGGGGGACCGGGGAGCTGTTTTTT. Protein sequence: CASSGTGGTGELFF.

The chain uses TRBV11-1 and TRBJ2-7; the match to TRBD2 covers 8 bases. Germline V gives CDR1 SGHAT, CDR2 FQDESV (reference sequence). The CDR3 runs 15 residues. J was trimmed by 3 bases and V by 1 base; bases with no gene match: 5. CDR3 sequence reads: CASSLGRTSGYEQYF. Written as DNA, the CDR3 is TGTGCCAGCAGCTTAGGCCGTACTAGCGGCTACGAGCAGTACTTC. Based on the CDR3 plus reference TRBV11-1 and TRBJ2-7, the full variable domain is EAEVAQSPRYKITEKSQAVAFWCDPISGHATLYWYRQILGQGPELLVQFQDESVVDDSQLPKDRFSAERLKGVDSTLKIQPAELGDSAMYLCASSLGRTSGYEQYFGPGTRLTVT.

V usage is TRBV5-1 and J usage is TRBJ1-5; D is unresolved. CDR1 is SGHRS, CDR2 YFSETQ, per germline. V lost 0 bases and J lost 6, with 10 bases in between. This CDR3 has 14 amino acids. The CDR3 loop is CASSLGPGGQPQHF. CDR3 nucleotide sequence: TGCGCCAGCAGCTTGGGTCCCGGCGGTCAGCCCCAGCATTTT.

About this clone itself: Other DNA sequences in the sample encode the same CDR3. The chain combines TRBV27 with TRBJ1-1; no firm D call. This CDR3 contains 14 residues. CDR1 is MNHEY, CDR2 SMNVEV, per germline (reference sequence). V was pared by 3 bases and J by 1 base, with 9 bases between. For the CDR3, the DNA is TGTGCCAGCAGTTTTGGGCCTGGGAACACTGAAGCTTTCTTT. Its translation is CASSFGPGNTEAFF.

This chain connects TRBV4-2 to TRBJ2-1, with 9 bases identical to TRBD2. V lost 0 bases and J lost 4; bases outside the gene matches: 7. This CDR3 region has 17 residues. The germline CDR1 and CDR2 sequences are LGHNA and YNFKEQ. DNA for the CDR3: TGTGCCAGCAGCCAAGAACGGCTAGCGGGACCTTACAATGAGCAGTTCTTC. Amino acids: CASSQERLAGPYNEQFF.

The chain combines TRBV10-3 with TRBJ2-1; no definite D call. This CDR3 has 16 residues. Trimming pared 0 bases from V and 0 bases from J, leaving 9 bases between. CDR1 and CDR2 (germline): ENHRY, SYGVKD. The CDR3 loop reads CAISESIPASYNEQFF. The CDR3 bases are TGTGCCATCAGTGAGTCGATTCCAGCCTCCTACAATGAGCAGTTCTTC.